The rows below give T cell receptor beta chains drawn from one sample of a study of OX40 agonist ivuxolimab in advanced cancers. Sequenced by immunoSEQ multiplex PCR; TCRdb stores in-frame clones only, minus some. This table has approximately 60,000 clones, 77% appearing once. The specimen comprised CD4+ or CD8+ T cells sorted from blood, sampled in a trial of the OX40 agonist ivuxolimab. All receptors derive from an adult with an advanced solid tumor such as melanoma, head and neck, liver or kidney cancer. The CDR3 runs from the conserved cysteine through the conserved F or W. Fields, in order: CDR3 protein, CDR3 DNA, V gene, CDR3 length, clone size, D gene, J gene. The D gene is left open where the match is weak. The size field is filled for only some rows; it gives once, few, many or a size class.

cdr3_aa: CASSLTDNNYGYTF
cdr3_nt: TGTGCCAGCAGCTTGACAGATAATAACTATGGCTACACCTTC
v_call: TRBV7-2
cdr3_length: 14
clone_size: NA
d_call: NA
j_call: TRBJ1-2

cdr3_aa: CASSLTSGYEQYF
cdr3_nt: TGTGCCAGCAGCTTAACGTCGGGTTACGAGCAGTACTTC
v_call: TRBV7-3
cdr3_length: 13
clone_size: NA
d_call: NA
j_call: TRBJ2-7

cdr3_aa: CAWSYISGTGGGYTF
cdr3_nt: TGTGCCTGGAGCTACATTTCCGGGACAGGGGGAGGCTACACCTTC
v_call: TRBV30
cdr3_length: 15
clone_size: NA
d_call: TRBD1
j_call: TRBJ1-2

cdr3_aa: CASSHGTGISGYTF
cdr3_nt: TGTGCCAGCAGCCACGGGACAGGGATCAGTGGCTACACCTTC
v_call: TRBV7-9
cdr3_length: 14
clone_size: NA
d_call: TRBD1
j_call: TRBJ1-2

cdr3_aa: CASSLEGRAGKSNSPLHF
cdr3_nt: TGTGCCAGCAGCTTAGAGGGTAGGGCAGGGAAAAGTAATTCACCCCTCCACTTT
v_call: TRBV7-2
cdr3_length: 18
clone_size: NA
d_call: NA
j_call: TRBJ1-6

cdr3_aa: CASSPQASNNEQYF
cdr3_nt: TGCGCCAGCAGCCCACAGGCCTCCAACAACGAGCAGTACTTC
v_call: TRBV5-1
cdr3_length: 14
clone_size: NA
d_call: NA
j_call: TRBJ2-7

cdr3_aa: CASSVGLAESSYNEQFF
cdr3_nt: TGTGCCAGCAGCGTAGGGCTAGCGGAGAGCTCCTACAATGAGCAGTTCTTC
v_call: TRBV9
cdr3_length: 17
clone_size: NA
d_call: TRBD2
j_call: TRBJ2-1

cdr3_aa: CASSLRTGGVYGYTF
cdr3_nt: TGTGCCAGCAGCCTAAGGACAGGGGGCGTCTATGGCTACACCTTC
v_call: TRBV7-1
cdr3_length: 15
clone_size: once
d_call: TRBD1
j_call: TRBJ1-2

cdr3_aa: CASSQGALEFTAEQFF
cdr3_nt: TGCGCCAGCAGCCAAGGGGCGCTAGAATTTACAGCTGAGCAGTTCTTC
v_call: TRBV4-1
cdr3_length: 16
clone_size: NA
d_call: NA
j_call: TRBJ2-1

cdr3_aa: CASSTRQGGNQPQHF
cdr3_nt: TGTGCCAGCAGCACCCGACAGGGGGGCAATCAGCCCCAGCATTTT
v_call: TRBV7-2
cdr3_length: 15
clone_size: NA
d_call: TRBD1
j_call: TRBJ1-5

cdr3_aa: CASSLDRARDTQYF
cdr3_nt: TGTGCCAGCAGTTTGGACAGGGCAAGAGATACGCAGTATTTT
v_call: TRBV27
cdr3_length: 14
clone_size: few
d_call: TRBD1
j_call: TRBJ2-3

cdr3_aa: CASSFQVEAFF
cdr3_nt: TGTGCCAGCAGCTTCCAGGTTGAAGCTTTCTTT
v_call: TRBV5-8
cdr3_length: 11
clone_size: once
d_call: NA
j_call: TRBJ1-1

cdr3_aa: CSVGQGSGYTF
cdr3_nt: TGCAGCGTGGGACAGGGAAGTGGCTACACCTTC
v_call: TRBV29-1
cdr3_length: 11
clone_size: NA
d_call: TRBD1
j_call: TRBJ1-2

cdr3_aa: CASSYRGVEQYF
cdr3_nt: TGTGCCAGCAGTTACAGGGGCGTCGAGCAGTACTTC
v_call: TRBV28
cdr3_length: 12
clone_size: NA
d_call: TRBD1
j_call: TRBJ2-7

cdr3_aa: CASSYSYTEAFF
cdr3_nt: TGTGCCAGCAGCTACAGCTACACTGAAGCTTTCTTT
v_call: TRBV7-2
cdr3_length: 12
clone_size: NA
d_call: NA
j_call: TRBJ1-1

cdr3_aa: CASRNGGRPAGYTF
cdr3_nt: TGTGCCAGCAGAAACGGGGGCAGACCTGCGGGCTACACCTTC
v_call: TRBV6-5
cdr3_length: 14
clone_size: NA
d_call: NA
j_call: TRBJ1-2

cdr3_aa: CASSLGLARAYNEQFF
cdr3_nt: TGTGCCAGCAGCTTAGGACTAGCGCGCGCCTACAATGAGCAGTTCTTC
v_call: TRBV11-1
cdr3_length: 16
clone_size: NA
d_call: TRBD2
j_call: TRBJ2-1

cdr3_aa: CASSGSRGGNIQYF
cdr3_nt: TGTGCCAGCAGTGGAAGCAGGGGGGGAAACATTCAGTACTTC
v_call: TRBV6-9
cdr3_length: 14
clone_size: NA
d_call: NA
j_call: TRBJ2-4

cdr3_aa: CASSQDLSTAWPDTQYF
cdr3_nt: TGTGCCAGCAGCCAAGACCTCTCGACAGCCTGGCCAGATACGCAGTATTTT
v_call: TRBV4-2
cdr3_length: 17
clone_size: few
d_call: NA
j_call: TRBJ2-3

cdr3_aa: CASSLAQGALGYTF
cdr3_nt: TGCGCCAGCAGCCTTGCTCAGGGGGCGCTTGGCTACACCTTC
v_call: TRBV5-1
cdr3_length: 14
clone_size: few
d_call: TRBD1
j_call: TRBJ1-2

cdr3_aa: CSVALGDEQFF
cdr3_nt: TGCAGCGTGGCCTTGGGGGATGAGCAGTTCTTC
v_call: TRBV29-1
cdr3_length: 11
clone_size: NA
d_call: NA
j_call: TRBJ2-1

cdr3_aa: CASSRGPVVTDTQYF
cdr3_nt: TGTGCCAGCAGCCGCGGCCCGGTGGTTACAGATACGCAGTATTTT
v_call: TRBV5-4
cdr3_length: 15
clone_size: NA
d_call: NA
j_call: TRBJ2-3

cdr3_aa: CASQTQGMAGYTF
cdr3_nt: TGTGCCAGCCAGACCCAGGGAATGGCTGGCTACACCTTC
v_call: TRBV18
cdr3_length: 13
clone_size: many
d_call: NA
j_call: TRBJ1-2

cdr3_aa: CASSLAGVSGTNEKLFF
cdr3_nt: TGCGCCAGCAGCTTGGCGGGGGTATCGGGGACTAATGAAAAACTGTTTTTT
v_call: TRBV5-1
cdr3_length: 17
clone_size: NA
d_call: NA
j_call: TRBJ1-4

cdr3_aa: CASTINRPGDYGYTF
cdr3_nt: TGCGCCAGCACTATAAACAGGCCTGGAGACTATGGCTACACCTTC
v_call: TRBV5-1
cdr3_length: 15
clone_size: NA
d_call: NA
j_call: TRBJ1-2

cdr3_aa: CASSVLGKETQYF
cdr3_nt: TGTGCCAGCAGTGTCCTTGGCAAAGAGACCCAGTACTTC
v_call: TRBV25-1
cdr3_length: 13
clone_size: NA
d_call: NA
j_call: TRBJ2-5

cdr3_aa: CASSYAGGASYGYTF
cdr3_nt: TGTGCCAGCAGCTACGCAGGGGGCGCGAGTTATGGCTACACCTTC
v_call: TRBV2
cdr3_length: 15
clone_size: many
d_call: TRBD1
j_call: TRBJ1-2

cdr3_aa: CASTRQGNTEAFF
cdr3_nt: TGTGCCAGCACCCGACAGGGAAACACTGAAGCTTTCTTT
v_call: TRBV2
cdr3_length: 13
clone_size: NA
d_call: TRBD1
j_call: TRBJ1-1

cdr3_aa: CASSLGPGLEQYF
cdr3_nt: TGTGCCAGCAGTTTAGGCCCGGGGCTCGAGCAGTACTTC
v_call: TRBV28
cdr3_length: 13
clone_size: few
d_call: NA
j_call: TRBJ2-7

cdr3_aa: CASSSTGSNYEQYF
cdr3_nt: TGCGCCAGCAGCTCGACAGGGTCGAACTACGAGCAGTACTTC
v_call: TRBV5-1
cdr3_length: 14
clone_size: NA
d_call: TRBD1
j_call: TRBJ2-7

cdr3_aa: CASSQETGISNQPQHF
cdr3_nt: TGTGCCAGCTCTCAAGAGACAGGAATTAGCAATCAGCCCCAGCATTTT
v_call: TRBV18
cdr3_length: 16
clone_size: NA
d_call: NA
j_call: TRBJ1-5

cdr3_aa: CASSAGQGRAYEQYF
cdr3_nt: TGCGCCAGCAGCGCCGGACAGGGTCGGGCCTACGAGCAGTACTTC
v_call: TRBV5-1
cdr3_length: 15
clone_size: NA
d_call: TRBD1
j_call: TRBJ2-7

cdr3_aa: CASSSTANYGYTF
cdr3_nt: TGTGCCAGCAGTTCGACGGCTAACTATGGCTACACCTTC
v_call: TRBV7-9
cdr3_length: 13
clone_size: NA
d_call: NA
j_call: TRBJ1-2

cdr3_aa: CASSVGRIGGNEQFF
cdr3_nt: TGTGCCAGCAGCGTAGGTCGGATTGGGGGGAATGAGCAGTTCTTC
v_call: TRBV9
cdr3_length: 15
clone_size: NA
d_call: NA
j_call: TRBJ2-1

cdr3_aa: CASSPRTGDVTEAFF
cdr3_nt: TGTGCCAGCAGTCCCAGGACAGGGGACGTCACTGAAGCTTTCTTT
v_call: TRBV5-4
cdr3_length: 15
clone_size: NA
d_call: TRBD1
j_call: TRBJ1-1

cdr3_aa: CASKGTSQETQYF
cdr3_nt: TGTGCCAGCAAGGGGACCAGCCAAGAGACCCAGTACTTC
v_call: TRBV2
cdr3_length: 13
clone_size: NA
d_call: NA
j_call: TRBJ2-5

cdr3_aa: CASSPDGVGIQPQHF
cdr3_nt: TGTGCCAGCAGCCCCGACGGGGTTGGGATCCAGCCCCAGCATTTT
v_call: TRBV16
cdr3_length: 15
clone_size: NA
d_call: NA
j_call: TRBJ1-5

cdr3_aa: CASSLPSENTEAFF
cdr3_nt: TGTGCCAGCAGCTTACCCTCGGAGAACACTGAAGCTTTCTTT
v_call: TRBV7-9
cdr3_length: 14
clone_size: NA
d_call: NA
j_call: TRBJ1-1

cdr3_aa: CASSWDRNTEAFF
cdr3_nt: TGTGCCAGCAGTTGGGACAGGAACACTGAAGCTTTCTTT
v_call: TRBV6-1
cdr3_length: 13
clone_size: few
d_call: TRBD1
j_call: TRBJ1-1

cdr3_aa: CASSLGVSGANVLTF
cdr3_nt: TGTGCCAGCAGCTTGGGCGTCTCTGGGGCCAACGTCCTGACTTTC
v_call: TRBV5-6
cdr3_length: 15
clone_size: NA
d_call: NA
j_call: TRBJ2-6

cdr3_aa: CASSLDPREQYF
cdr3_nt: TGTGCCAGCAGCTTAGACCCCAGGGAGCAGTACTTC
v_call: TRBV11-2
cdr3_length: 12
clone_size: few
d_call: NA
j_call: TRBJ2-7